The clone carrying this T cell receptor beta chain came up a few times. Its antigen is undetermined. TRB was amplified from approximately 250-500 ng of blood genomic DNA. The data originate from a study of T and B cells in COVID-19 patients. On the study more broadly: Blood was sampled from COVID-19 patients who were either actively infected or recovered. The recovered cohort's median age was about 35 years, versus 65 to 80 years in active infection. Study-level points and caveats: CD4+, regulatory T cell, CD8+ and sorted SARS-CoV-2-responsive or tetramer+ T cells were not yet sequenced.

V trimming: 6 bases; J trimming: 5 bases; junction bases outside the gene matches: 12. Germline CDR1 MNHEY, CDR2 SMNVEV (reference sequence). This CDR3 spans 15 amino acids. Multiplex PCR with BIOMED2 TRB-A/B primer pools amplified TRB rearrangements. TCRdb recomputed calls from the multiplex PCR reads with MiXCR, one row per CDR3 protein. The sample lists 8,000 to 9,500 distinct CDR3 sequences; under 30% were seen once. The genes are TRBV27 and TRBJ1-1, with 7 bases lining up with TRBD1. Sequences were obtained from blood. The source of this sequence is a human donor who had recovered from COVID-19. The CDR3 loop reads CASSSPTGRTTEAFF. CDR3 coding DNA: TGTGCCAGCAGCTCCCCGACAGGGAGGACGACTGAAGCTTTCTTT.